This T cell receptor (beta chain) came from a study of shared T cell receptors in the human thymus. The length of the CDR3 is 17 residues. Germline CDR1 and CDR2: LGHNA and YSLEER. V gave up 0 bases and J gave up 7 bases, with 21 bases separating them. The repertoire was sequenced with immunoSEQ multiplex PCR; TCRdb's copy has only in-frame clones and lacks some. This sample has about 660,000 clones, with 87% found just once. Another study also made use of these data, one on human thymus T cells. As that study records: During corrective heart surgery, resections were taken, and the thymus tissue came from them. V and J gene usage appeared biased in thymic and blood repertoires. Unrelated individuals had highly overlapping thymic repertoires, as reported in related research.

The material sequenced was thymocytes. This receptor was identified in a boy younger than two with a congenital heart defect. This chain uses TRBV4-3 with TRBJ1-2; the D gene is possibly TRBD1 (5 bases). The CDR3, as DNA: TGCGCCAGCAGCCAAGATCAGGGACTGACAGAAAACCTTGGCTACACCTTC. This encodes CASSQDQGLTENLGYTF.